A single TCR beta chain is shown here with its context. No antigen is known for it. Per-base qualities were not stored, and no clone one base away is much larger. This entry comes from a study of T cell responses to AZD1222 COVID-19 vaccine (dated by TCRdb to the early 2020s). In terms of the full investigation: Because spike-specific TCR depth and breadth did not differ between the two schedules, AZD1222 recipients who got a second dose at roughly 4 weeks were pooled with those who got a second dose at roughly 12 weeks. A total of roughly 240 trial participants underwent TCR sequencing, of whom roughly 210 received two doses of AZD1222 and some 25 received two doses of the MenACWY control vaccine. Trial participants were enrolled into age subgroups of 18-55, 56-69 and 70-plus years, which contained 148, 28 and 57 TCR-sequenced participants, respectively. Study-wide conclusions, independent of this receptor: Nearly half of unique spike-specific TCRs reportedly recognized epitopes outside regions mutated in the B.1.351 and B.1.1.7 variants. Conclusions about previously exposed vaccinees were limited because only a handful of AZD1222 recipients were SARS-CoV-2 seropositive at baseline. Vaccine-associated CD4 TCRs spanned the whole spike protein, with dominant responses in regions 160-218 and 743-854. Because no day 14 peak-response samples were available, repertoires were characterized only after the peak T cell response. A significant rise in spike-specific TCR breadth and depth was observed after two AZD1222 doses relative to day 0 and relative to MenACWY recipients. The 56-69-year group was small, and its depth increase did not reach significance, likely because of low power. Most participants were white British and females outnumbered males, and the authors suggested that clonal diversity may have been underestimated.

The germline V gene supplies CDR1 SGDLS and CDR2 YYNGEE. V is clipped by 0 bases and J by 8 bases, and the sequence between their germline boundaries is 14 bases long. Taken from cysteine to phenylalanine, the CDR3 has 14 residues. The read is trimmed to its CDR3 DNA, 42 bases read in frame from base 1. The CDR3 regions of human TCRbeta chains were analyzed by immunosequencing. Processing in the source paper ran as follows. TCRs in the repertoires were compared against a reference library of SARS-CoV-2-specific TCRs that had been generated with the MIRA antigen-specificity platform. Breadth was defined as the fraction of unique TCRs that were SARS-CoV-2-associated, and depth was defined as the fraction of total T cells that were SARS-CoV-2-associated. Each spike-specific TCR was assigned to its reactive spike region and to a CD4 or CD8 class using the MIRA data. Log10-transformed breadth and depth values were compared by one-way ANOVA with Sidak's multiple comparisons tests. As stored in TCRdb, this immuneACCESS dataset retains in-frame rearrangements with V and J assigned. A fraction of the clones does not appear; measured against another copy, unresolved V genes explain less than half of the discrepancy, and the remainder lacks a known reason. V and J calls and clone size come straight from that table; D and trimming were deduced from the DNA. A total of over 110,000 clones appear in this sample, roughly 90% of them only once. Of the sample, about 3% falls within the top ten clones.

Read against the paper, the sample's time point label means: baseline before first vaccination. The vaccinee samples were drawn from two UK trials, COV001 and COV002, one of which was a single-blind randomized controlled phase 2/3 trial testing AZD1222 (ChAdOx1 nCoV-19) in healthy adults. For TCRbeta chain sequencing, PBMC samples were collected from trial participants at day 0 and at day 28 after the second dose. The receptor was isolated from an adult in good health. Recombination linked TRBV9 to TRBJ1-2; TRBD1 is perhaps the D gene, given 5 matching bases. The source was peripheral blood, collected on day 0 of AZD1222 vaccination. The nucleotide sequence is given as TGTGCCAGCAGCGTAGGCCAAGGGGTGGTCGGCTACACCTTC. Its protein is CASSVGQGVVGYTF.